The present entry profiles one TCR beta chain with its context. Its cognate antigen is unknown. Researchers ran the PCR with 60 Vbeta and 13 Jbeta primers. The protocol was immunoSEQ multiplex PCR, while the TCRdb copy is restricted to in-frame clones and leaves out a portion. The profile covers fewer than 300,000 clones, with 70% to 90% appearing a single time and 3.5% to 4% taken by the ten largest. The data stem from a study of cytomegalovirus exposure and HLA in healthy donors. Notes on the study in general: Immune exposure information available was restricted to CMV serostatus. Later analysis associated a missense DCLRE1C variant with TCR beta V- and J-gene trimming. Most TCR sequences were rare, but some public TCRs occurred in many donors.

Nominally healthy donors were sampled, though unrecorded immune exposures were likely. Looked up from germline, CDR1 is MDHEN and CDR2 is SYDVKM. The CDR3 is made up of 14 amino acids. Deletions cut 8 bases from V and 8 bases from J, with 21 bases between. The clonotype was recovered from a man aged 35-49 years in good health and CMV-seropositive. What was sequenced was PBMCs. The chain links TRBV28 to TRBJ1-2; D is unresolved. The CDR3 here is CASQPDATGRGYTF. The CDR3, as DNA: TGTGCCAGCCAACCGGACGCCACGGGGAGAGGCTACACCTTC.